These 11 T cell receptor beta chains share one sample of origin, sequenced in a study of T cell responses to AZD1222 COVID-19 vaccine (dated by TCRdb to the early 2020s). Taken with the paper, the label for time point translates to: about 28 days (+/-7) after the second vaccine dose. The method behind the library was the immunoSEQ multiplex PCR assay. TCRdb holds this immuneACCESS table with in-frame rearrangements only. Some clones are missing; in checked studies, unresolved V genes explain under half, and the rest has no known cause. The sample includes 130,000 or so clones, with 75% to 95% observed a single time. Together, the top ten hold roughly 2% of the sample. Specimen: peripheral blood, collected 28 days after the second AZD1222 dose. The receptors come from an adult who received the AZD1222 COVID-19 vaccine.

The V and J genes are TRBV19 and TRBJ1-2; D is unresolved. Trimming cost V 3 bases and J 2 bases, with 13 bases left between them. Germline V gene lookup returns CDR1 LNHDA and CDR2 SQIVND (reference sequence). The CDR3 length is 15 residues. DNA for the CDR3: TGTGCCAGTAGTATTTCAACGCGAGGGAACTATGGCTACACCTTC. This encodes CASSISTRGNYGYTF.

The chain carries TRBV27 and TRBJ2-1; TRBD1 matches 8 bases. Germline CDR1 reads MNHEY; CDR2 reads SMNVEV (reference sequence). The CDR3 has 14 residues. With V trimmed by 8 bases and J by 10 bases, 13 bases remained unmatched. The DNA of the CDR3 is TGTGCCAGCGGTGCCGGGACAGGTGTCCAGGAGCAGTTCTTC. This gives the protein CASGAGTGVQEQFF.

On this clone: The sample holds other DNA sequences that translate to the same CDR3. The chain couples TRBV18 to TRBJ1-1; D is uncertain. This CDR3 has 13 amino acids. V was pared by 2 bases and J by 3 bases, with 7 bases between. The germline gives CDR1 KGHSH, CDR2 LQKENI. The CDR3, as DNA: TGTGCCAGCTCACCAGGGGTGGACACTGAAGCTTTCTTT. This codes for CASSPGVDTEAFF.

This sequence joins TRBV6-2 or TRBV6-3 and TRBJ2-7, with D maybe TRBD1 (5 bases). V was pared by 0 bases and J by 3 bases, with 6 bases between. This CDR3 has 13 amino acids. Germline V lookup: CDR1 MNHEY, CDR2 SVGEGT. CDR3 in amino acids: CASSYSTVYEQYV. The CDR3 nucleotides read TGTGCCAGCAGTTACTCGACAGTCTACGAGCAGTACGTC.

This clone appeared a single time. CDR3 in amino acids: CASSDLQGGLNSPLHF. DNA for the CDR3: TGTGCCAGCAGTGACCTGCAGGGGGGCCTAAATTCACCCCTCCACTTT. This chain joins TRBV6-1 and TRBJ1-6; 7 bases are shared with TRBD1. The CDR3 runs to 16 residues. The V and J ends lost 3 bases and 7 bases, in that order; junction bases with no gene match: 9. Germline V gene sequence: CDR1 MNHNS, CDR2 SASEGT.

The chain carries TRBV3-1 (or the pseudogene TRBV3-2) and TRBJ2-2, with 7 nucleotides matching TRBD1. Germline CDR1 and CDR2: LGHDT and YNNKEL (reference sequence). J lost 3 bases, V lost 5 bases, and 9 bases had no gene match. This CDR3 is 16 amino acids long. CDR3 nucleotide sequence: TGTGCCAGCAGCTCCCGACTCACAGGGGACACCGGGGAGCTGTTTTTT. It is translated as CASSSRLTGDTGELFF.

This clone was found once. The chain employs TRBV5-1 and TRBJ2-1; 11 bases map to TRBD2. The CDR3 runs to 17 residues. V dropped 0 bases and J dropped 6; count of bases not matched to a gene: 8. Germline lookup yields CDR1 SGHRS and CDR2 YFSETQ. CDR3: CASSLVIAGGRFNEQFF. DNA of the CDR3: TGCGCCAGCAGCTTGGTAATAGCGGGGGGGAGATTCAATGAGCAGTTCTTC. The whole variable domain, remainder taken from reference TRBV5-1 and TRBJ2-1, is KAGVTQTPRYLIKTRGQQVTLSCSPISGHRSVSWYQQTPGQGLQFLFEYFSETQRNKGNFPGRFSGRQFSNSRSEMNVSTLELGDSALYLCASSLVIAGGRFNEQFFGPGTRLTVL.

A few counts support this clone. The chain combines TRBV4-1 with TRBJ1-6; D ambiguous. The CDR3 extends over 15 amino acids. V was clipped by 0 bases and J by 7 bases, with 10 bases between them. Germline V lookup: CDR1 MGHRA, CDR2 YSYEKL. The CDR3 here is CASSQEGLRNSPLHF. DNA of the CDR3: TGCGCCAGCAGCCAAGAGGGTCTACGGAATTCACCCCTCCACTTT.

CDR3 loop: CASRRQGRYYTF. In DNA, the CDR3 is TGTGCCAGCAGGCGCCAGGGGAGATACTACACCTTC. The chain couples TRBV2 to TRBJ1-2; D possibly corresponds to TRBD1 (6 bases). Germline CDR1 is SNHLY and CDR2 is FYNNEI. This CDR3 has 12 residues. Trimming stripped 6 bases from V and 10 bases from J, with 15 bases between.

This clone was recorded once. V is TRBV4-1 and J is TRBJ1-1, with no clear D. This CDR3 has 15 residues. The germline V and J ends were trimmed by 5 bases and 3 bases, with 16 bases remaining between them. CDR1 and CDR2 from the germline V gene are MGHRA and YSYEKL. This chain's CDR3 is CASSDLGFFDTEAFF. The CDR3 coding sequence is TGCGCCAGCAGCGACCTGGGATTCTTTGACACTGAAGCTTTCTTT.

V is TRBV3-1 (or the pseudogene TRBV3-2) and J is TRBJ1-1; D is uncertain. Germline-derived CDR1 and CDR2 are LGHDT and YNNKEL (reference sequence). The CDR3 covers 12 residues. V was clipped by 0 bases and J by 11 bases, with 10 bases between them. CDR3 in amino acids: CASSQDFSGAFF. CDR3 in DNA: TGTGCCAGCAGCCAAGACTTTTCCGGGGCTTTCTTT.